The 18 T cell receptor beta chains reported below all come from one sample, sequenced in a study of blood T cells in healthy people across ages. Primed by a sample-barcoded 5' primer and a J-beta primer mix, a second PCR proceeded for about 6 to 11 cycles. TCRdb re-analysed the 5' RACE reads in MiXCR, keeping a single row per CDR3 protein. The sample yields roughly 1.5 million distinct CDR3 sequences, 42% seen once. Sequencing was done on a sample of blood. The receptor source for this set is a woman in her late teens or twenties in good health.

The chain joins TRBV28 to TRBJ2-5; 8 nucleotides line up with TRBD1. The CDR3 has 17 amino acids. Germline V gene lookup returns CDR1 MDHEN and CDR2 SYDVKM. V dropped 5 bases and J dropped 2; count of bases not matched to a gene: 13. CDR3 nucleotides: TGTGCCAGCAGTACCCGAACGACAGGGGCACGTCAAGAGACCCAGTACTTC. This translates into CASSTRTTGARQETQYF.

This clonotype has a handful of counts. V gene TRBV5-1 combines with J gene TRBJ1-2; no clear D. The CDR3 has 13 residues. Per germline, CDR1 SGHRS and CDR2 YFSETQ. The ends were cut back, 4 bases at V and 6 bases at J, with 13 bases in the middle. Here the CDR3 reads CASSPSRKNGYTF. Here the CDR3 DNA reads TGCGCCAGCAGCCCCAGTCGGAAGAATGGCTACACCTTC.

The rearrangement joins TRBV2 to TRBJ1-2, with TRBD1 matching over 7 bases. Unmatched junction bases numbered 7, after V lost 1 base and J lost 8 bases. Germline values: CDR1 SNHLY, CDR2 FYNNEI. The CDR3 consists of 14 residues. The CDR3 bases are TGTGCCAGCAGTGAAGTGACAGGGCCTTGGGGCTACACCTTC. It specifies CASSEVTGPWGYTF. Based on the CDR3 plus reference TRBV2 and TRBJ1-2, the full variable domain is EPEVTQTPSHQVTQMGQEVILRCVPISNHLYFYWYRQILGQKVEFLVSFYNNEISEKSEIFDDQFSVERPDGSNFTLKIRSTKLEDSAMYFCASSEVTGPWGYTFGSGTRLTVV.

The gene calls are TRBV4-3 and TRBJ2-1; TRBD2 might be the D (5 bases). Per the germline V gene, CDR1 is LGHNA and CDR2 is YSLEER. The CDR3 totals 16 residues. Trimming cost V 1 base and J 13 bases, with 23 bases left between them. The CDR3 region is CASSQALGPRRVNQFF. DNA for the CDR3: TGCGCCAGCAGCCAAGCTCTCGGTCCACGGCGGGTTAATCAGTTCTTC.

This chain links TRBV20-1 with TRBJ2-1, with 10 positions matching TRBD2. V gave up 0 bases and J gave up 7 bases; unmatched junction bases: 6. The germline V gene has CDR1 DFQATT and CDR2 SNEGSKA (reference sequence). This CDR3 contains 15 residues. CDR3 sequence (DNA): TGCAGTGCTAGAGATCCGCTAGCGGGAGAGAATGAGCAGTTCTTC. Protein sequence: CSARDPLAGENEQFF.

V is TRBV2 and J is TRBJ1-2; no definite D call. V was clipped by 7 bases and J by 4 bases, with 10 bases between them. This CDR3 region has 12 residues. The germline CDR1 and CDR2 sequences are SNHLY and FYNNEI. CDR3 coding DNA: TGTGCCAGCACCTGGGATGCCTATGGCTACACCTTC. Protein: CASTWDAYGYTF.

This clonotype was found a few times. This sequence joins TRBV6-6 and TRBJ1-5; D perhaps matches TRBD1 (5 bases). There are 17 residues in the CDR3. With 2 bases removed from V and 4 bases from J, the gap between germline ends came to 18 bases. Per the germline V gene, CDR1 is MNHNY and CDR2 is SVGAGI (reference sequence). The chain's CDR3 is CASSYPRGEHSNQPQHF. The CDR3 DNA sequence: TGTGCCAGCAGTTACCCCCGGGGGGAACATTCGAATCAGCCCCAGCATTTT.

This clonotype was counted between two and nine times. V gene TRBV20-1 combines with J gene TRBJ1-2, with a tentative D call TRBD1 (6 bases). Trimming pared 0 bases from V and 0 bases from J, leaving 14 bases between. This CDR3 is built from 16 residues. Germline CDR1 and CDR2: DFQATT and SNEGSKA (reference sequence). The CDR3 DNA reads as TGCAGTGCTAGAGATGAACTGGACAGACCTAACTATGGCTACACCTTC. Its protein product is CSARDELDRPNYGYTF.

This rearrangement joins TRBV5-4 to TRBJ1-2; D remains ambiguous. From germline, CDR1 is SGHNT and CDR2 YYREEE (reference sequence). The CDR3 covers 14 residues. Trimming left V 0 bases short and J 7 bases short, with 13 bases between. The DNA for the CDR3 is TGTGCCAGCAGCTTGGCCGCGCTTTTAGGTGGCTACACCTTC. Protein sequence: CASSLAALLGGYTF. The whole variable domain, remainder taken from reference TRBV5-4 and TRBJ1-2, is ETGVTQSPTHLIKTRGQQVTLRCSSQSGHNTVSWYQQALGQGPQFIFQYYREEENGRGNFPPRFSGLQFPNYSSELNVNALELDDSALYLCASSLAALLGGYTFGSGTRLTVV.

The chain recombines TRBV6-6 with TRBJ1-1, with TRBD1 as a possible D gene (5 bases). V was cut by 4 bases and J by 6 bases, with 15 bases left in between. CDR1 MNHNY and CDR2 SVGAGI come from the germline V gene (reference sequence). The CDR3 extends over 14 amino acids. CDR3 sequence: CASSSQGPGAEAFF. The CDR3 DNA reads as TGTGCCAGCAGTTCTCAGGGCCCCGGGGCTGAAGCTTTCTTT.

In this sample, this clonotype turned up a few times. The genes are TRBV7-2 and TRBJ2-7, with D possibly matching TRBD2 (6 bases). The CDR3 covers 14 residues. Germline CDR1 SGHTA, CDR2 FQGNSA. Between the trimmed V and J ends, which lost 8 bases and 3 bases, there was a span of 17 bases. In nucleotides, the CDR3 is TGTGCCAGCTCCCGGGAGCGCAACAACTACGAGCAGTACTTC. The encoded protein is CASSRERNNYEQYF.

The rearrangement links TRBV6-6 to TRBJ1-1; possibly TRBD1 for D (5 bases). From germline, CDR1 is MNHNY and CDR2 SVGAGI (reference sequence). Between the trimmed V and J ends, which lost 6 bases and 8 bases, there was a span of 13 bases. There are 12 residues in the CDR3. In DNA form, the CDR3 reads TGTGCCAGCAGGACGGGGGGTTTGGAAGCTTTCTTT. Translation gives CASRTGGLEAFF.

V gene TRBV7-9 combines with J gene TRBJ1-2, with D tentatively TRBD1 (6 bases). The CDR3 is 15 amino acids. CDR1 is SEHNR, CDR2 FQNEAQ, per germline (reference sequence). V lost 3 bases to trimming and J lost 4 bases, with 15 bases between them. For the CDR3, the DNA is TGTGCCAGCAGCTTTTATTCGGGGGCTATCTATGGCTACACCTTC. Translation: CASSFYSGAIYGYTF. The variable domain in full, completed from reference TRBV7-9 and TRBJ1-2, reads DTGVSQNPRHKITKRGQNVTFRCDPISEHNRLYWYRQTLGQGPEFLTYFQNEAQLEKSRLLSDRFSAERPKGSFSTLEIQRTEQGDSAMYLCASSFYSGAIYGYTFGSGTRLTVV.

In this sample, this clonotype turned up a few times. The chain links TRBV18 to TRBJ2-7; D uncertain. The assigned J gene may be wrong: the sequence end matches TRBJ2-5 better. The germline V gene has CDR1 KGHSH and CDR2 LQKENI. The CDR3 runs to 13 residues. CDR3 in DNA: TGTGCCAGCTCACCAGTGAACCGCCCGACCCAGTACTTC. Its translation: CASSPVNRPTQYF.

This chain joins TRBV14 and TRBJ1-1; D not certain. With 0 bases removed from V and 10 bases from J, the gap between germline ends came to 9 bases. The V gene's germline CDR1 is SGHDN and CDR2 FVKESK. The CDR3 extends over 12 amino acids. The CDR3 DNA reads TGTGCCAGCAGCCAAGATGGCCTCCGAGCTTTCTTT. It is translated as CASSQDGLRAFF.

The gene calls are TRBV20-1 and TRBJ2-5; D is possibly TRBD2 (5 bases). The CDR3 sequence is 11 residues long. Trimming left V 3 bases short and J 5 bases short, with 7 bases between. CDR1 and CDR2 from the germline V gene are DFQATT and SNEGSKA (reference sequence). CDR3 DNA: TGCAGTGCTAGCGGGGTTGAGACCCAGTACTTC. Amino acid sequence: CSASGVETQYF.

This clonotype was counted ten times or more. The chain recombines TRBV10-3 with TRBJ2-7; D unresolved. The V end was cut by 4 bases, the J end by 0 bases, with 13 bases between. This CDR3 has 15 amino acids. Germline V CDR1 and CDR2: ENHRY, SYGVKD. In nucleotides, the CDR3 is TGTGCCATCAGTGGAATAGACCGAAGCTCCTACGAGCAGTACTTC. It translates to CAISGIDRSSYEQYF.

The chain joins TRBV6-2 or TRBV6-3 to TRBJ1-1; the D gene is possibly TRBD1 (6 bases). The length of the CDR3 is 18 residues. From germline, CDR1 is MNHEY and CDR2 SVGEGT. V lost 7 bases, J lost 1 base, and 25 bases lay in between. The CDR3 protein is CASTSLSDSIRKNTEAFF. The CDR3 DNA reads TGTGCCAGCACCTCTCTTTCGGACAGCATTAGGAAGAACACTGAAGCTTTCTTT.